This TCR beta chain was sequenced in a study of cytomegalovirus exposure and HLA in healthy donors. Primers included in the PCR were 60 Vbeta and 13 Jbeta primers. Using immunoSEQ multiplex PCR, the repertoire was profiled, and TCRdb retains in-frame clones only, with some absent. The table includes about 180,000 clones, around 78% detected once. The CDR3 loop spans 14 amino acids. V lost 6 bases, J lost 7 bases, and 6 bases stayed unmatched. The germline CDR1 and CDR2 sequences are MNHNS and SASEGT. Concerning this clone itself: Its antigen remains unknown.

Study-level results: Some 150 TCR beta chains were listed as cytomegalovirus-associated. According to a later analysis, donors in an Asian-associated ancestry cluster reportedly had fewer N-insertions than the approximately 620-donor mean. At a 0.05 false discovery rate, a later analysis found 16,951 TCR beta sequences to be associated with HLA alleles. TCR beta V- and J-gene trimming, according to a later analysis, was linked to a missense DCLRE1C variant.

This receptor was identified in a man between 18 and 35 years old in good health and CMV-seronegative. Sequenced: PBMCs. The chain employs TRBV6-1 and TRBJ1-1; 12 nucleotides align to TRBD1. CDR3 amino acids: CASRGGQGADEAFF. CDR3 DNA: TGTGCCAGCAGGGGGGGACAGGGGGCAGATGAAGCTTTCTTT.